One T cell receptor (beta chain) is described in this entry. Its cognate antigen is unknown. One entry per CDR3 protein, called by TCRdb with MiXCR from the 5' RACE reads. The repertoire holds 700,000 to 850,000 distinct CDR3 sequences, about 12% seen once, with less than 0.65% in the top ten. This record comes from a study of CD8 T cells in ankylosing spondylitis. The study, taken as a whole, reports: There was a TCR beta motif, made of eight highly homologous variants, that appeared characteristic of ankylosing spondylitis blood.

The specimen sequenced was blood, either unsorted or a sorted T cell fraction (not recorded which). The source of this sequence is a male donor with ankylosing spondylitis.

The CDR3 nucleotides are TGCAGTGCTAGAGATCCCCTGGCAGGCTATGGCTACACCTTC. Amino acids: CSARDPLAGYGYTF. J is TRBJ1-2 and V is TRBV20-1; D is unresolved. Trimming left V 0 bases short and J 4 bases short, with 12 bases between. Germline assignment: CDR1 DFQATT and CDR2 SNEGSKA (reference sequence). The CDR3 runs to 14 residues.